Presented here are 5 T cell receptor beta chains from one specimen sequenced in a study of T cells after yellow fever vaccination. In TCRdb, the 5' RACE reads were re-called with MiXCR into one record per CDR3 protein. The top ten clones hold more than 0.55% of a sample with about 130,000 distinct CDR3 sequences, about 7% of them seen once. The sample consisted of CD4+ T cells sorted from PBMCs, taken 10 days after the yellow fever booster vaccination. All receptors come from a young man who received the YFV17D yellow fever vaccine.

This chain links TRBV21-1 with TRBJ2-7; the DNA was not compared with TRBD1, the D call given in the table. TRBV21-1 is labeled a pseudogene. The CDR3 extends over 17 amino acids. CDR3 sequence: CASSKDDGGTRSGEQYF. Here the CDR3 DNA reads TGTGCCAGCAGCAAAGATGACGGCGGGACGCGTTCGGGCGAGCAGTACTTC.

This clonotype was observed at least ten times. V usage is TRBV25-1 and J usage is TRBJ2-7, with no clear D. The CDR3 length is 11 residues. Between the trimmed V and J ends, which lost 4 bases and 8 bases, there was a span of 9 bases. In germline, CDR1 is MGHDK, CDR2 SYGVNS. In DNA form, the CDR3 reads TGTGCCAGCAGTGGTCTACTCAAGCAGTACTTC. It is translated as CASSGLLKQYF.

At least ten counts were recorded for this clonotype. The chain is built from TRBV5-1 and TRBJ2-1; TRBD1 matches 9 bases. The CDR3 is 16 amino acids. Germline loops: CDR1 SGHRS, CDR2 YFSETQ. V lost 4 bases to trimming and J lost 4 bases; unmatched junction nucleotides: 9. The CDR3 nucleotides are TGCGCCAGCAGCGAAACAGGGGGCCAAGCATACAATGAGCAGTTCTTC. Its protein product is CASSETGGQAYNEQFF.

Many counts were recorded for this clonotype. The chain carries TRBV6-5 and TRBJ2-1; the match to TRBD2 covers 7 bases. The CDR3 extends over 15 amino acids. V lost 9 bases and J lost 2; bases outside the gene matches: 10. Germline assignment: CDR1 MNHEY and CDR2 SVGAGI. The CDR3 sequence is CASRGWGGTYNEQFF. In nucleotides, the CDR3 is TGTGCCAGTAGGGGATGGGGGGGTACCTACAATGAGCAGTTCTTC.

This clonotype appeared many times. The chain uses TRBV20-1 and TRBJ2-1; TRBD1 matches 7 bases. CDR1 and CDR2 (germline): DFQATT, SNEGSKA (reference sequence). With V trimmed by 5 bases and J by 8 bases, 6 bases remained unmatched. The CDR3 contains 12 residues. The CDR3 DNA is TGCAGTGCTCGAACAGGGGACCATGAGCAGTTCTTC. Protein product: CSARTGDHEQFF.